This is a list of T cell receptor beta chains from one sample in a study of CD8+ T cells in alopecia areata. The protocol was immunoSEQ multiplex PCR, while the TCRdb copy is restricted to in-frame clones and leaves out a portion. The data show over 200,000 clones, about three fifths seen once. Sequences were derived from CD4+ T cells sorted from blood, sampled at week 0. Receptors were obtained from a human donor with alopecia areata. Both conserved end residues are part of each CDR3. The D gene is left open where the match is weak. Only some rows state a clone size, as once, few, many or a class for expanded clones.

>TRBJ1-5|NA|TRBV29-1|TRBD1
TGCAGCGTGAAAGGGACAGGGGGCAATCAGCCCCAGCATTTT
CSVKGTGGNQPQHF
>TRBJ1-6|NA|TRBV27|NA
TGTGCCAGGAAACAGGGCACGCGCTTT
CARKQGTRF
>TRBJ2-1|few|TRBV7-2|NA
TGTGCCAGCAGCTTAGTTGGAGGGGTGGTCCATGAGCAGTTCTTC
CASSLVGGVVHEQFF
>TRBJ2-3|NA|TRBV30|NA
TGTGCCTGGAGTGATAGGACCCCAAATACGCAGTATTTT
CAWSDRTPNTQYF
>TRBJ1-2|NA|TRBV7-9|NA
TGTGCCAGCAGCCAGAACAGGGCTCTTTCGGGTGGCTACACCTTC
CASSQNRALSGGYTF
>TRBJ1-6|NA|TRBV7-9|NA
TGTGCCAGCAGCCTGGGATTCGCCGGGTCACCCCTCCACTTT
CASSLGFAGSPLHF
>TRBJ1-2|few|TRBV6-1|TRBD1
TGTGCCAGCGCCCCGACAGGGTATGGCTACACCTTC
CASAPTGYGYTF
>TRBJ2-2|few|TRBV7-8|TRBD1
TGTGCCAGCAGCTTAGCGAGGACAGGGGGCTACACCGGGGAGCTGTTTTTT
CASSLARTGGYTGELFF
>TRBJ1-1|few|TRBV2|NA
TGTGCCAGCATCCCGGACATGAACACTGAAGCTTTCTTT
CASIPDMNTEAFF
>TRBJ1-2|NA|TRBV5-1|NA
TGCGCCAGCAGCCCCGGGGGGGCCTTTAACTATGGCTACACCTTC
CASSPGGAFNYGYTF
>TRBJ2-2|NA|TRBV25-1|TRBD1
TGTGCCAGCAGTGAGTGGGGACAGGGCCGATCCGGGGAGCTGTTTTTT
CASSEWGQGRSGELFF
>TRBJ1-2|NA|TRBV6-5|NA
TGTGCCAGCAGTTACGACAGGTCGGATGGCTACACCTTC
CASSYDRSDGYTF
>TRBJ2-1|once|TRBV20-1|NA
TGCAGTGCTAGGGGGCGGAATGAGCAGTTCTTC
CSARGRNEQFF
>TRBJ1-1|NA|TRBV30|NA
TGTGCCCAGATGGCACAGACCTACACTGAAGCTTTCTTT
CAQMAQTYTEAFF
>TRBJ2-7|NA|TRBV30|TRBD1
TGTGCCTCCTCAGGGGGCGGCGAGCAGTACTTC
CASSGGGEQYF
>TRBJ2-7|few|TRBV25-1|NA
TGTGCCAGCAGTGCTGACTACGAGCAGTACTTC
CASSADYEQYF
>TRBJ2-1|few|TRBV27|TRBD2
TGTGCCAGCAGTTTATTTTTTAGCGGGACGACCAATGAGCAGTTCTTC
CASSLFFSGTTNEQFF